A single sample is the source of the 15 T cell receptor beta chains below, sequenced in a study of shared clonotypes between healthy human individuals. Measured with immunoSEQ multiplex PCR; TCRdb has only the in-frame clones, and not every one. The sample has approximately 2,000,000 clones; around 90% are singletons. The sample consisted of naive CD4+ T cells from PBMCs. The subset: CD45RA+ positively selected. The receptors originated from a man younger than 35 in good health. Some clones in this sample may be carry-over from other donors' samples.

This rearrangement joins TRBV18 to TRBJ1-4, with 10 bases aligning to TRBD1. Losses at the gene ends were 4 bases for V and 7 bases for J; bases not matched to a gene: 6. CDR1 and CDR2 (germline): KGHSH, LQKENI. The CDR3 spans 15 residues. The CDR3 region has the DNA TGTGCCAGCTCACGAGGGACAGGGGTCTCTGAAAAACTGTTTTTT. Amino acid sequence: CASSRGTGVSEKLFF.

The V call is TRBV7-9, the J call TRBJ1-3; a weak D match, TRBD1 (5 bases). Germline values: CDR1 SEHNR, CDR2 FQNEAQ (reference sequence). This CDR3 has 16 amino acids. The germline V and J ends were trimmed by 5 bases and 2 bases, with 16 bases remaining between them. The CDR3 DNA follows: TGTGCCAGCAGCCAACCGCCCGGGACGGCTGGAAACACCATATATTTT. The encoded protein is CASSQPPGTAGNTIYF.

The chain carries TRBV14 and TRBJ2-7, with TRBD1 matching 8 bases. The ends lost 1 base at V and 2 bases at J; junction bases unmatched: 4. The CDR3 has 15 residues. From germline, CDR1 is SGHDN and CDR2 FVKESK. CDR3 sequence: CASSQVQGGAYEQYF. The CDR3 coding sequence is TGTGCCAGCAGCCAAGTACAGGGGGGAGCCTACGAGCAGTACTTC.

V and J are TRBV28 and TRBJ2-1; 16 nucleotides line up with TRBD2. The CDR3 totals 21 residues. Trimming removed 5 bases from V and 6 bases from J; junction bases left unmatched: 19. Germline V gene data show CDR1 as MDHEN and CDR2 as SYDVKM. In DNA, the CDR3 is TGTGCCAGCAGTCCCATACGTCCGGGACTAGCGGGAGGGCCGGGGTTCAATGAGCAGTTCTTC. This encodes CASSPIRPGLAGGPGFNEQFF.

The chain carries TRBV5-1 and TRBJ2-1; 12 nucleotides agree with TRBD2. Trimming cost V 4 bases and J 0 bases; bases outside gene matches: 14. The CDR3 has 20 amino acids. Germline V CDR1 and CDR2: SGHRS, YFSETQ. CDR3 coding DNA: TGCGCCAGCAGCACGGAGGGACTAGCGGGTCGATTTAGCTCCTACAATGAGCAGTTCTTC. It encodes CASSTEGLAGRFSSYNEQFF.

On this clone itself: Different DNA sequences within this sample yield the same CDR3. The genes are TRBV7-3 and TRBJ2-5, with no clear D. The CDR3 is 13 amino acids. The V end lost 3 bases, the J end lost 3 bases, and 8 bases lay between the germline ends. CDR1 is SGHTA, CDR2 FQGTGA, per germline. As DNA, the CDR3 is TGTGCCAGCAGCTTGAGGAGAGAAGAGACCCAGTACTTC. It is translated as CASSLRREETQYF.

The chain carries TRBV28 and TRBJ2-5; TRBD2 matches at 8 bases. Germline trimming cut 4 bases from V and 2 bases from J; bases unmatched to any gene: 6. This CDR3 contains 15 residues. The germline V gene encodes CDR1 MDHEN and CDR2 SYDVKM. CDR3 bases: TGTGCCAGCAGTTCGACTAGCGCAAGTCAAGAGACCCAGTACTTC. Amino acid sequence: CASSSTSASQETQYF.

DNA of the CDR3: TGTGCCAGCTCCACCCAGGGGCAGACCCAGTACTTC. Translation gives CASSTQGQTQYF. The chain combines TRBV28 with TRBJ2-5; possibly TRBD1 for D (6 bases). The CDR3 sequence is 12 residues long. With 8 bases removed from V and 6 bases from J, the gap between germline ends came to 13 bases. The germline gives CDR1 MDHEN, CDR2 SYDVKM.

Points on this clone: This specimen includes other DNA sequences encoding the same CDR3. The chain combines TRBV7-2 with TRBJ2-7; D remains ambiguous. CDR1 is SGHTA and CDR2 is FQGNSA in the germline V gene. This CDR3 spans 14 amino acids. V lost 1 base and J 1 base, leaving 8 bases between the germline ends. CDR3 region: CASSLGSGSYEQYF. The CDR3 nucleotides are TGTGCCAGCAGCTTAGGTTCCGGATCCTACGAGCAGTACTTC.

CDR3 bases: TGCGCCAGCAGTGGACTAGCGGGAGGGCGAGCGAACACCGGGGAGCTGTTTTTT. Translation gives CASSGLAGGRANTGELFF. The chain uses TRBV10-1 and TRBJ2-2; 14 bases align to TRBD2. This CDR3 spans 18 amino acids. Germline values: CDR1 WNHNN, CDR2 SYGVQD (reference sequence). V trimming: 4 bases; J trimming: 0 bases; junction bases outside the gene matches: 4.

This chain joins TRBV27 and TRBJ1-1; D is perhaps TRBD1 (6 bases). V was clipped by 5 bases and J by 5 bases, with 12 bases between them. CDR3 length equals 13 residues. Germline V lookup: CDR1 MNHEY, CDR2 SMNVEV (reference sequence). The CDR3 bases are TGTGCCAGCAGTGTACAGGGTTGGACTGAAGCTTTCTTT. Protein sequence: CASSVQGWTEAFF.

This clone was seen a few times. V and J are TRBV25-1 and TRBJ1-1; no firm D call. The CDR3 is 12 residues long. With 7 bases removed from V and 1 base from J, the gap between germline ends came to 7 bases. Germline assignment: CDR1 MGHDK and CDR2 SYGVNS. This CDR3 reads CASNWGNTEAFF. CDR3 nucleotides: TGTGCCAGCAACTGGGGGAACACTGAAGCTTTCTTT.

V is TRBV5-1 and J is TRBJ1-1; D perhaps matches TRBD1 (5 bases). Trimming shortened V by 0 bases and J by 4 bases, and 13 bases separated the two germline ends. CDR1 SGHRS and CDR2 YFSETQ come from the germline V gene. This CDR3 comprises 15 residues. CDR3 bases: TGCGCCAGCAGCTTGGGGGACGTATTCGGCACTGAAGCTTTCTTT. This encodes CASSLGDVFGTEAFF.

V and J are TRBV7-7 and TRBJ2-1; D is possibly TRBD2 (5 bases). Trimming took off 5 bases at V and 2 bases at J, with 13 bases between the two ends. CDR1 SSHAT and CDR2 FNYEAQ come from the germline V gene (reference sequence). This CDR3 is built from 15 residues. CDR3 in amino acids: CASSAASSTYNEQFF. CDR3 sequence (DNA): TGTGCCAGCAGCGCCGCTAGCAGCACCTACAATGAGCAGTTCTTC.

The CDR3 protein is CASRVPGGMNTEAFF. DNA of the CDR3: TGTGCCAGCAGAGTACCAGGGGGTATGAACACTGAAGCTTTCTTT. The chain recombines TRBV25-1 with TRBJ1-1, with 7 nucleotides matching TRBD1. Looked up from germline, CDR1 is MGHDK and CDR2 is SYGVNS. There are 15 residues in the CDR3. Germline trimming cut 6 bases from V and 0 bases from J; bases unmatched to any gene: 7.